This T cell receptor (beta chain) was found in a study of blood T cell repertoires in COVID-19. About the research overall: Specimens from acute and convalescent COVID-19 originated in the United States, Italy and Spain.

This clone has a single count. Original analysis: It was from reference gene primer amplification that nucleated cell counts were estimated. The protocol was immunoSEQ multiplex PCR, while the TCRdb copy is restricted to in-frame clones and leaves out a portion. D and trimming come from the DNA, and the V and J calls and clone size come from that table. The sample consists of a few hundred thousand clones, roughly 89% of them appearing once. The sequenced sample consisted of peripheral blood. The clonotype originates from a man aged 25 to 45 who had recovered from COVID-19.

The CDR3, as DNA: TGCGCCAGCAGCCCCCCCGGGGGGGTTTCCTACGAGCAGTACTTC. Amino acid sequence: CASSPPGGVSYEQYF. The rearrangement uses TRBV5-1 and TRBJ2-7; TRBD2 aligns across 8 bases. Germline trimming cut 4 bases from V and 1 base from J; bases unmatched to any gene: 7. Per the germline V gene, CDR1 is SGHRS and CDR2 is YFSETQ. CDR3 length: 15 amino acids.